Shown below are 30 T cell receptor beta chains from a single sample sequenced in a study of vaccination effects on CD4 cells after COVID-19. Their target antigens are unknown. Expansion of antigen-specific CD4+ T cells with viral peptide pools was carried out by the ViraFEST assay before sequencing. Isolation of CD4+ T cells took place after nine to ten days of culture. A positive SARS-CoV-2 PCR test fell between March and December 2020. Two doses of BNT162b2 or mRNA-1273 vaccine were administered to participants. The protocol was immunoSEQ multiplex PCR, while the TCRdb copy is restricted to in-frame clones and leaves out a portion. The sample has fewer than 15,000 clones; roughly three quarters are singletons. The sequences come from CD4+ T cells from PBMCs cultured with HCoV-NL63 spike peptides, collected after COVID-19 vaccination. These receptors originate from a human donor who had a prior SARS-CoV-2 infection.

The CDR3, as DNA: TGTGCCAGCAGCGGGACAGGGGGAAACATTCAGTACTTC. Translated, it gives CASSGTGGNIQYF. The V call is TRBV7-2, the J call TRBJ2-4; 11 positions agree with TRBD1. Germline V gene lookup returns CDR1 SGHTA and CDR2 FQGNSA. V shed 5 bases and J 6 bases; nucleotides not matched to a gene: 0. This CDR3 has 13 amino acids. The full variable domain, completed using reference TRBV7-2 and TRBJ2-4, is GAGVSQSPSNKVTEKGKDVELRCDPISGHTALYWYRQSLGQGLEFLIYFQGNSAPDKSGLPSDRFSAERTGGSVSTLTIQRTQQEDSAVYLCASSGTGGNIQYFGAGTRLSVL.

The V and J genes are TRBV14 and TRBJ2-7, with 9 bases lining up with TRBD2. J lost 3 bases, V lost 6 bases, and 9 bases had no gene match. CDR1 and CDR2 (germline): SGHDN, FVKESK. CDR3 length: 15 residues. CDR3 sequence (DNA): TGTGCCAGCAGGAAAGGGGCGGGAGGGCTCTACGAGCAGTACTTC. This codes for CASRKGAGGLYEQYF.

V and J are TRBV4-3 and TRBJ1-6; no definite D call. CDR3 length: 16 residues. V lost 0 bases to trimming and J lost 7 bases, with 13 bases between them. CDR1 is LGHNA and CDR2 is YSLEER in the germline V gene. CDR3 sequence (DNA): TGCGCCAGCAGCCAAGACACTTGGGCGGGGAATTCACCCCTCCACTTT. As protein: CASSQDTWAGNSPLHF.

CDR3 in amino acids: CAWTRGLSNQPQHF. CDR3 DNA sequence: TGTGCCTGGACCCGGGGTCTTAGCAATCAGCCCCAGCATTTT. V usage is TRBV30 and J usage is TRBJ1-5; D remains unclear. In germline, CDR1 is GTSNPN, CDR2 SVGIG (reference sequence). This CDR3 spans 14 amino acids. V was pared by 4 bases and J by 0 bases, with 10 bases between.

This chain links TRBV19 with TRBJ1-5; tentatively, D is TRBD1 (5 bases). Trimming pared 2 bases from V and 5 bases from J, leaving 13 bases between. In germline, CDR1 is LNHDA, CDR2 SQIVND (reference sequence). There are 15 residues in the CDR3. CDR3 sequence (DNA): TGTGCCAGTAGTATAAGGGCAGGGTTCGATCAGCCCCAGCATTTT. Protein sequence: CASSIRAGFDQPQHF.

The V and J genes are TRBV4-1 and TRBJ1-2; no clear D. The CDR3 sequence is 17 residues long. Germline V gives CDR1 MGHRA, CDR2 YSYEKL. Between the trimmed V and J ends, which lost 3 bases and 7 bases, there was a span of 24 bases. CDR3 nucleotide sequence: TGCGCCAGCAGCCATATCCTCCCCGGACCTACCTCAACTGGCTACACCTTC. Translation gives CASSHILPGPTSTGYTF.

This clone has a handful of counts. The chain joins TRBV19 to TRBJ2-5; 7 bases map to TRBD2. V shed 2 bases and J 5 bases; nucleotides not matched to a gene: 14. The CDR3 has 17 amino acids. CDR1 LNHDA and CDR2 SQIVND come from the germline V gene (reference sequence). CDR3 sequence reads: CASSILHSAGPRETQYF. CDR3 DNA: TGTGCCAGTAGTATACTCCATTCAGCGGGGCCGCGGGAGACCCAGTACTTC.

The chain employs TRBV6-5 and TRBJ1-6, with D possibly TRBD1 on 5 matching bases. CDR1 and CDR2 from the germline V gene are MNHEY and SVGAGI. V was trimmed by 6 bases and J by 2 bases, leaving 11 bases between them. CDR3 length: 15 residues. CDR3 nucleotides: TGTGCCAGCAGCCGTGAGACAGCCTATAATTCACCCCTCCACTTT. This codes for CASSRETAYNSPLHF.

V gene TRBV7-9 combines with J gene TRBJ1-6, with TRBD1 matching 9 bases. Germline V gene data show CDR1 as SEHNR and CDR2 as FQNEAQ (reference sequence). Trimming at V came to 5 bases and at J to 4 bases, leaving 6 bases not matched to a gene. This CDR3 has 16 amino acids. CDR3 sequence: CASSLGQGIYNSPLHF. CDR3 in DNA: TGTGCCAGCAGCCTAGGACAGGGGATATATAATTCACCCCTCCACTTT.

This chain joins TRBV5-6 and TRBJ1-2; no clear D gene. From germline, CDR1 is SGHDT and CDR2 YYEEEE. CDR3 length: 14 residues. The V end was cut by 1 base, the J end by 8 bases, with 15 bases between. This CDR3 reads CASSLRKSMRGYTF. CDR3 DNA sequence: TGTGCCAGCAGCTTGAGGAAGAGTATGAGGGGCTACACCTTC. The whole variable domain, remainder taken from reference TRBV5-6 and TRBJ1-2, is DAGVTQSPTHLIKTRGQQVTLRCSPKSGHDTVSWYQQALGQGPQFIFQYYEEEERQRGNFPDRFSGHQFPNYSSELNVNALLLGDSALYLCASSLRKSMRGYTFGSGTRLTVV.

The V call is TRBV5-1, the J call TRBJ2-2, with no clear D. Germline loops: CDR1 SGHRS, CDR2 YFSETQ. The CDR3 loop spans 14 amino acids. Trimming left V 4 bases short and J 6 bases short, with 13 bases between. This CDR3 is CASSPLDRAGELFF. CDR3 sequence (DNA): TGCGCCAGCAGCCCGTTAGACCGCGCCGGGGAGCTGTTTTTT.

This clone is a singleton in its sample. V usage is TRBV29-1 and J usage is TRBJ1-5; D gene ambiguous. This CDR3 comprises 13 residues. Between the trimmed V and J ends, which lost 4 bases and 5 bases, there was a span of 12 bases. Germline lookup yields CDR1 SQVTM and CDR2 ANQGSEA. CDR3 in amino acids: CSVALGLDQPQHF. The CDR3 DNA sequence: TGCAGCGTTGCTTTGGGCCTGGATCAGCCCCAGCATTTT.

The table lists this clone with a few counts. The chain joins TRBV7-9 to TRBJ1-2, with TRBD1 matching 7 bases. CDR3 length: 13 amino acids. V was pared by 5 bases and J by 8 bases, with 8 bases of the junction left unmatched. Germline assignment: CDR1 SEHNR and CDR2 FQNEAQ (reference sequence). CDR3 amino acids: CASSQQGFYGYTF. The CDR3 DNA follows: TGTGCCAGCAGCCAACAGGGGTTTTACGGCTACACCTTC.

This clone occurred once. The CDR3 reads CASRTSGRGDPGELFF. DNA for the CDR3: TGTGCCAGCAGGACTAGCGGGAGAGGGGACCCCGGGGAGCTGTTTTTT. This sequence joins TRBV27 and TRBJ2-2, with 12 nucleotides matching TRBD2. This CDR3 contains 16 residues. Germline lookup yields CDR1 MNHEY and CDR2 SMNVEV (reference sequence). J lost 6 bases, V lost 6 bases, and 8 bases had no gene match.

This sequence joins TRBV19 and TRBJ2-2; D may be TRBD2 (5 bases). This CDR3 is built from 13 residues. Germline V gene data show CDR1 as LNHDA and CDR2 as SQIVND (reference sequence). V dropped 3 bases and J dropped 7 bases, with 9 bases sitting between them. CDR3 sequence: CASSMSGVGELFF. The CDR3 bases are TGTGCCAGTAGTATGTCCGGGGTCGGGGAGCTGTTTTTT.

The chain has TRBV24-1 and TRBJ1-2; possible D gene TRBD1, 5 bases. Trimming took off 4 bases at V and 4 bases at J, with 15 bases between the two ends. The CDR3 is 15 amino acids. Looked up from germline, CDR1 is KGHDR and CDR2 is SFDVKD. The CDR3 sequence: CATSESGRTSYGYTF. The CDR3 DNA reads TGTGCCACCAGTGAGTCGGGACGGACCAGCTATGGCTACACCTTC.

V usage is TRBV5-1 and J usage is TRBJ2-7; 9 positions agree with TRBD2. Trimming removed 0 bases from V and 7 bases from J; junction bases left unmatched: 11. The CDR3 runs to 16 residues. In germline, CDR1 is SGHRS, CDR2 YFSETQ. The chain's CDR3 is CASSLGSGGQPGEQYF. CDR3 nucleotides: TGCGCCAGCAGCTTGGGTAGCGGGGGCCAACCGGGGGAGCAGTACTTC.

This chain connects TRBV30 to TRBJ2-1, with a tentative D call TRBD2 (6 bases). Germline lookup yields CDR1 GTSNPN and CDR2 SVGIG (reference sequence). V lost 0 bases to trimming and J lost 6 bases, with 15 bases between them. The CDR3 sequence is 15 residues long. DNA for the CDR3: TGTGCCTGGAGTGTTGGAGCGGGTCCGTCCAATGAGCAGTTCTTC. Residues: CAWSVGAGPSNEQFF.

J is TRBJ2-1 and V is TRBV3-1 (or the pseudogene TRBV3-2); 15 nucleotides line up with TRBD2. The germline V gene has CDR1 LGHDT and CDR2 YNNKEL (reference sequence). The junction had 1 base not matched to a gene; V was cut back by 0 bases and J by 1 base. The CDR3 has 18 residues. The CDR3 loop is CASSQDGLAGGSYNEQFF. The CDR3 DNA reads as TGTGCCAGCAGCCAAGATGGACTAGCGGGGGGGTCCTACAATGAGCAGTTCTTC.

The genes are TRBV30 and TRBJ2-3, with a possible D match to TRBD1 (5 bases). V was pared by 0 bases and J by 0 bases, with 7 bases between. The germline V gene has CDR1 GTSNPN and CDR2 SVGIG (reference sequence). The CDR3 is made up of 14 amino acids. For the CDR3, the DNA is TGTGCCTGGAGTGTGGGGCTTAGCACAGATACGCAGTATTTT. Amino acid sequence: CAWSVGLSTDTQYF.

V gene TRBV30 combines with J gene TRBJ2-4, with no clear D. V shed 2 bases and J shed 5 bases, with 4 bases lying between them. Germline CDR1 is GTSNPN and CDR2 is SVGIG (reference sequence). This CDR3 region has 11 residues. The CDR3 here is CAWSIQNIQYF. For the CDR3, the DNA is TGTGCCTGGAGTATCCAAAACATTCAGTACTTC.

This sequence joins TRBV4-2 and TRBJ2-2; D might be TRBD2 (5 bases). The germline V gene has CDR1 LGHNA and CDR2 YNFKEQ. V was cut by 0 bases and J by 5 bases, with 13 bases left in between. This CDR3 comprises 16 residues. CDR3 residues: CASSQDPASRTGELFF. CDR3 DNA sequence: TGTGCCAGCAGCCAAGATCCAGCTAGCCGAACCGGGGAGCTGTTTTTT.

This clone was observed a few times. The J gene is TRBJ2-7, the V gene TRBV5-4; D might be TRBD2 (5 bases). CDR1 is SGHNT, CDR2 YYREEE, per germline (reference sequence). This CDR3 contains 15 residues. Trimming took 2 bases from V and 0 from J, leaving 12 bases between them. The DNA for the CDR3 is TGTGCCAGCAGCTTATGGGGAGCGAACTCCTACGAGCAGTACTTC. It translates to CASSLWGANSYEQYF.

This clone showed up just once. The chain is built from TRBV5-1 and TRBJ2-2; D not resolved. V dropped 0 bases and J dropped 6 bases, with 6 bases sitting between them. The CDR3 runs to 13 residues. From germline, CDR1 is SGHRS and CDR2 YFSETQ. DNA for the CDR3: TGCGCCAGCAGCTTGGTATTTTCCGGGGAGCTGTTTTTT. The encoded protein is CASSLVFSGELFF.

The V and J genes are TRBV3-1 (or the pseudogene TRBV3-2) and TRBJ1-2; D remains ambiguous. V was pared by 3 bases and J by 4 bases, with 12 bases between. Germline CDR1 and CDR2: LGHDT and YNNKEL (reference sequence). This CDR3 region has 14 residues. The CDR3 here is CASSHRGLLYGYTF. DNA of the CDR3: TGTGCCAGCAGCCATCGAGGGCTCCTCTATGGCTACACCTTC.

V and J are TRBV9 and TRBJ2-5; D unclear. Trimming pared 0 bases from V and 2 bases from J, leaving 11 bases between. CDR1 and CDR2 from the germline V gene are SGDLS and YYNGEE. This CDR3 contains 15 residues. The CDR3 DNA sequence: TGTGCCAGCAGCGTAGGGTCCCTAAAACAAGAGACCCAGTACTTC. Encoded protein: CASSVGSLKQETQYF.

CDR3 in DNA: TGTGCCAGCGGGACTACTTCCTACAATGAGCAGTTCTTC. Translated, it gives CASGTTSYNEQFF. This chain uses TRBV5-5 with TRBJ2-1; 7 nucleotides align to TRBD2. V lost 7 bases and J lost 1; bases outside the gene matches: 2. The CDR3 runs to 13 residues. Germline V gene data show CDR1 as SGHKS and CDR2 as YYEKEE (reference sequence).

This chain connects TRBV7-8 to TRBJ2-1, with D possibly matching TRBD2 (6 bases). Germline CDR1 and CDR2: SGHVS and FQNEAQ. The CDR3 spans 13 residues. The V and J ends lost 4 bases and 5 bases respectively, with 9 bases between them. CDR3 residues: CASSSRDNNEQFF. For the CDR3, the DNA is TGTGCCAGCAGCTCGCGGGATAACAATGAGCAGTTCTTC.

The chain carries TRBV6-2 or TRBV6-3 and TRBJ2-5, with unresolved D. Per germline, CDR1 MNHEY and CDR2 SVGEGT. The V gene lost 6 bases and the J gene lost 1 base, with 15 bases spanning the gap. The CDR3 has 15 amino acids. The CDR3 is CASSRPRVPQETQYF. In nucleotides, the CDR3 is TGTGCCAGCAGCCGACCCAGAGTCCCCCAAGAGACCCAGTACTTC.

In its sample, this clone was seen once. The chain joins TRBV2 to TRBJ1-1, with D hard to call. Trimming pared 6 bases from V and 0 bases from J, leaving 20 bases between. The CDR3 spans 17 residues. Germline CDR1 reads SNHLY; CDR2 reads FYNNEI. The CDR3 region is CASRVLMGNPLNTEAFF. The CDR3 DNA follows: TGTGCCAGCAGGGTGTTGATGGGTAACCCTTTGAACACTGAAGCTTTCTTT.